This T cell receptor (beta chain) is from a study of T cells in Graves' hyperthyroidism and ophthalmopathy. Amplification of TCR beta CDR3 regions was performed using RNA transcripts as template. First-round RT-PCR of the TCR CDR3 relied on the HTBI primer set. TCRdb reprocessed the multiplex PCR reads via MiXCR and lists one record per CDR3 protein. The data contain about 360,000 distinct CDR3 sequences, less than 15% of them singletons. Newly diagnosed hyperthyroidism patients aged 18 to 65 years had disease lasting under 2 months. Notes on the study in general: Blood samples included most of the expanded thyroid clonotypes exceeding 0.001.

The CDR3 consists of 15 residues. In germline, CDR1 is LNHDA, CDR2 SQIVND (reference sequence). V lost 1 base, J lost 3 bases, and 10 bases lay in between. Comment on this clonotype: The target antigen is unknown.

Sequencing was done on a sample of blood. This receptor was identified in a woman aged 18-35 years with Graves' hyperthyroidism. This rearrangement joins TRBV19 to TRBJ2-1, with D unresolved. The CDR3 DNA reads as TGTGCCAGTAGTATAGGGAGCTCGGTCTACAATGAGCAGTTCTTC. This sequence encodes CASSIGSSVYNEQFF.